This T cell receptor beta chain was captured in a study of blood T cell repertoires in COVID-19. Background on the study: Sites in the United States, Italy and Spain provided acute and convalescent COVID-19 samples. PBMCs, B-cell-depleted T cells, or T cells were the source of the cDNA or gDNA that made up the material.

This clone has just a few counts. In the study's own analysis: Reference gene primers were amplified, and this amplification served to estimate nucleated cell counts. Using immunoSEQ multiplex PCR, the repertoire was profiled, and TCRdb retains in-frame clones only, with some absent. V and J calls and clone size are as listed in that table; D and trimming were resolved from the DNA. The sample includes about 93,000 clones, about nine tenths of them seen just once. The CDR3 sequence is 14 residues long. Trimming took off 5 bases at V and 1 base at J, with 11 bases between the two ends. In germline, CDR1 is SGHTA, CDR2 FQGNSA.

The source is a human donor with active COVID-19. The donor label of this sample is uncertain. The chain employs TRBV7-2 and TRBJ1-1, with TRBD1 as a possible D gene (5 bases). Sample: peripheral blood. CDR3 DNA sequence: TGTGCCAGCAGCCCGCGGGGCGGGAACACTGAAGCTTTCTTT. Translation gives CASSPRGGNTEAFF.